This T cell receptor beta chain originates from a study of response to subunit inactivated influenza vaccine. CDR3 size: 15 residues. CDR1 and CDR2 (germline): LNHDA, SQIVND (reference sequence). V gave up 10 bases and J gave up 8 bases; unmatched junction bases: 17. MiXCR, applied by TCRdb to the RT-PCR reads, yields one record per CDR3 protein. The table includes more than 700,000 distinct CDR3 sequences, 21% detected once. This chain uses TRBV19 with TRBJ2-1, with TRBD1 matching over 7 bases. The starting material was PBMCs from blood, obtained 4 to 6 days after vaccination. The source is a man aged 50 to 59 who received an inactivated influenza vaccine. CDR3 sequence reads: CATALRGQRYDEQFF. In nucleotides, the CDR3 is TGTGCCACTGCACTCCGGGGACAGCGATACGATGAGCAGTTCTTC.